These T cell receptor beta chains were read from a single sample in a study of T cell repertoires in ileal Crohn's disease. Method: immunoSEQ multiplex PCR; TCRdb's copy keeps in-frame clones and lacks some. The sample lists approximately 13,000 clones, around 70% occurring once. Sequenced sample: ileal tissue. The receptor set was obtained from an adult with Crohn's disease. CDR3s include the opening cysteine and the closing phenylalanine or tryptophan. The D gene is left open where the match is weak. A row's size may be missing; if present it is once, few, many or a size class.

d_gene: NA
v_gene: TRBV6-1
len: 12
j_gene: TRBJ1-4
abundance: NA
CDR3nt: TGTGCCAGCAGTGGCAACCTTGAAAAACTGTTTTTT
CDR3aa: CASSGNLEKLFF

d_gene: TRBD2
v_gene: TRBV7-2
len: 18
j_gene: TRBJ2-1
abundance: NA
CDR3nt: TGTGCCAGCAGCTTAGGGCAGCGGGGGGGCCGATCCTACAATGAGCAGTTCTTC
CDR3aa: CASSLGQRGGRSYNEQFF

d_gene: TRBD1
v_gene: TRBV6-6
len: 14
j_gene: TRBJ2-3
abundance: few
CDR3nt: TGTGCCAGCAGTAAGGGACAGGGAACAGATACGCAGTATTTT
CDR3aa: CASSKGQGTDTQYF

d_gene: NA
v_gene: TRBV19
len: 11
j_gene: TRBJ2-3
abundance: NA
CDR3nt: TGTGCCAGTACGGGGAGAGATACGCAGTATTTT
CDR3aa: CASTGRDTQYF

d_gene: NA
v_gene: TRBV7-3
len: 15
j_gene: TRBJ2-1
abundance: few
CDR3nt: TGTGCCAGCAGCTTCCGGGGTAGCTCCTACAATGAGCAGTTCTTC
CDR3aa: CASSFRGSSYNEQFF

d_gene: NA
v_gene: TRBV7-8
len: 14
j_gene: TRBJ2-3
abundance: NA
CDR3nt: TGTGCCAGCAGCCAGCTAGCAGCAATGGATACGCAGTATTTT
CDR3aa: CASSQLAAMDTQYF

d_gene: NA
v_gene: TRBV4-1
len: 14
j_gene: TRBJ2-5
abundance: NA
CDR3nt: TGCGCCAGCAGCCAAGATCCAGGGCGGGAGACCCAGTACTTC
CDR3aa: CASSQDPGRETQYF

d_gene: NA
v_gene: TRBV2
len: 15
j_gene: TRBJ2-3
abundance: NA
CDR3nt: TGTGCCAGCAGTGTTGGTTACCAGGGCGGGGATACGCAGTATTTT
CDR3aa: CASSVGYQGGDTQYF

d_gene: TRBD2
v_gene: TRBV2
len: 14
j_gene: TRBJ2-1
abundance: once
CDR3nt: TGTGCCAGCAAACGGACTAGCGGCGACAATGAGCAGTTCTTC
CDR3aa: CASKRTSGDNEQFF

d_gene: NA
v_gene: TRBV21-1
len: 13
j_gene: TRBJ2-5
abundance: NA
CDR3nt: TGTGCCAGCAGCATTACGGAATTCGAGACCCAGTACTTC
CDR3aa: CASSITEFETQYF

d_gene: NA
v_gene: TRBV15
len: 13
j_gene: TRBJ2-3
abundance: NA
CDR3nt: TGTGCCACCAGCTGGAGGGGCCCAGATACGCAGTATTTT
CDR3aa: CATSWRGPDTQYF

d_gene: TRBD2
v_gene: TRBV6-6
len: 15
j_gene: TRBJ2-3
abundance: NA
CDR3nt: TGTGCCAGCAGTCGGACTAGCGGACGCACAGATACGCAGTATTTT
CDR3aa: CASSRTSGRTDTQYF

d_gene: NA
v_gene: TRBV28
len: 12
j_gene: TRBJ1-2
abundance: NA
CDR3nt: TGTGCCAGCAGTTTAACGGGGCATGGCTACACCTTC
CDR3aa: CASSLTGHGYTF

d_gene: NA
v_gene: TRBV18
len: 13
j_gene: TRBJ1-2
abundance: once
CDR3nt: TGTGCCAGCTCACCACCGACAGAATATGGCTACACCTTC
CDR3aa: CASSPPTEYGYTF

d_gene: NA
v_gene: TRBV4-2
len: 15
j_gene: TRBJ1-1
abundance: NA
CDR3nt: TGTGCCAGCAGCCAAGTACAGGGCGCGAACACTGAAGCTTTCTTT
CDR3aa: CASSQVQGANTEAFF

d_gene: TRBD1
v_gene: TRBV14
len: 15
j_gene: TRBJ2-7
abundance: NA
CDR3nt: TGTGCCAGCAGCCAAGCAGGGACAGGGTTAAACGAGCAGTACTTC
CDR3aa: CASSQAGTGLNEQYF

d_gene: TRBD1
v_gene: TRBV5-4
len: 15
j_gene: TRBJ1-4
abundance: few
CDR3nt: TGTGCCAGCAGCTTGGAGACAGGGGGGATTGAAAAACTGTTTTTT
CDR3aa: CASSLETGGIEKLFF

d_gene: TRBD2
v_gene: TRBV7-9
len: 17
j_gene: TRBJ2-1
abundance: NA
CDR3nt: TGTGCCAGCAGTTACCTAATGCGGGGGGTTTACTACAATGAGCAGTTCTTC
CDR3aa: CASSYLMRGVYYNEQFF

d_gene: NA
v_gene: TRBV10-1
len: 14
j_gene: TRBJ1-2
abundance: NA
CDR3nt: TGCGCCAGCAGTGAGCCTTCAGGGGTGCAGGGCTACACCTTC
CDR3aa: CASSEPSGVQGYTF

d_gene: NA
v_gene: TRBV11-3
len: 15
j_gene: TRBJ2-5
abundance: NA
CDR3nt: TGTGCCAGCAGCTTAGGTGGGATTAACCAAGAGACCCAGTACTTC
CDR3aa: CASSLGGINQETQYF

d_gene: NA
v_gene: TRBV19
len: 12
j_gene: TRBJ1-1
abundance: NA
CDR3nt: TGTGCCAGTAGTCCCCAGAGGGCTGAAGCTTTCTTT
CDR3aa: CASSPQRAEAFF

d_gene: NA
v_gene: TRBV13
len: 13
j_gene: TRBJ1-2
abundance: NA
CDR3nt: TGTGCCAGCAGCCCAGGGTCCTTACTAGGCTACACCTTC
CDR3aa: CASSPGSLLGYTF

d_gene: NA
v_gene: TRBV18
len: 17
j_gene: TRBJ1-3
abundance: NA
CDR3nt: TGTGCCAGCTCACCACGTGCAGGGGACAACTCTGGAAACACCATATATTTT
CDR3aa: CASSPRAGDNSGNTIYF

d_gene: TRBD1
v_gene: TRBV29-1
len: 17
j_gene: TRBJ1-2
abundance: NA
CDR3nt: TGCAGCGTTGAAGATCCGAAACAGGGGAGGGCCCTTGGTGGCTACACCTTC
CDR3aa: CSVEDPKQGRALGGYTF

d_gene: NA
v_gene: TRBV2
len: 15
j_gene: TRBJ2-7
abundance: NA
CDR3nt: TGTGCCAGCAGTCCCGGGGCCCCGGATTCCTACGAGCAGTACTTC
CDR3aa: CASSPGAPDSYEQYF

d_gene: NA
v_gene: TRBV7-3
len: 13
j_gene: TRBJ2-3
abundance: NA
CDR3nt: TGTGCCAGCAGCTTAGAGGGGGGCGCCCCGCAGTATTTT
CDR3aa: CASSLEGGAPQYF

d_gene: NA
v_gene: TRBV5-4
len: 13
j_gene: TRBJ1-2
abundance: NA
CDR3nt: TGTGCCAGCATCCTTGGGGGGAACTATGGCTACACCTTC
CDR3aa: CASILGGNYGYTF

d_gene: NA
v_gene: TRBV18
len: 15
j_gene: TRBJ2-7
abundance: NA
CDR3nt: TGTGCCAGCTCACCAATCCCGGGTGCCTCCTACGAGCAGTACTTC
CDR3aa: CASSPIPGASYEQYF

d_gene: NA
v_gene: TRBV11-1
len: 12
j_gene: TRBJ2-7
abundance: NA
CDR3nt: TGTGCCAGCAGCTTATACGACTACGAGCAGTACTTC
CDR3aa: CASSLYDYEQYF

d_gene: NA
v_gene: TRBV18
len: 15
j_gene: TRBJ1-3
abundance: NA
CDR3nt: TGTGCCAGCTCACCGGCGGGGAAGAAAGGAAACACCATATATTTT
CDR3aa: CASSPAGKKGNTIYF

d_gene: NA
v_gene: TRBV14
len: 13
j_gene: TRBJ1-6
abundance: NA
CDR3nt: TGTGCCAGCAGCTGGGGGGGAAATTCACCCCTCCACTTT
CDR3aa: CASSWGGNSPLHF

d_gene: TRBD1
v_gene: TRBV7-2
len: 15
j_gene: TRBJ1-5
abundance: NA
CDR3nt: TGTGCCAGCAGCTTCGGACAGGGGTTAAATCAGCCCCAGCATTTT
CDR3aa: CASSFGQGLNQPQHF

d_gene: NA
v_gene: TRBV14
len: 13
j_gene: TRBJ1-2
abundance: few
CDR3nt: TGTGCCAGCAGCCATGGGCAGAACTATGGCTACACCTTC
CDR3aa: CASSHGQNYGYTF

d_gene: TRBD2
v_gene: TRBV27
len: 15
j_gene: TRBJ2-7
abundance: NA
CDR3nt: TGTGCCAGCAGATTGACGGGGGGATCCTTCTACGAGCAGTACTTC
CDR3aa: CASRLTGGSFYEQYF

d_gene: TRBD1
v_gene: TRBV19
len: 14
j_gene: TRBJ2-1
abundance: NA
CDR3nt: TGTGCCAGTAGCGCAGGGACAGGGAAGTATGAGCAGTTCTTC
CDR3aa: CASSAGTGKYEQFF

d_gene: NA
v_gene: TRBV5-4
len: 14
j_gene: TRBJ2-7
abundance: few
CDR3nt: TGTGCCAGCCGTAGTGAGGGGGGGGCAGGCGAGCAGTACTTC
CDR3aa: CASRSEGGAGEQYF

d_gene: NA
v_gene: TRBV27
len: 13
j_gene: TRBJ2-7
abundance: NA
CDR3nt: TGTGCCAGCAGTTTAGCTCCCGCCTACGAGCAGTACTTC
CDR3aa: CASSLAPAYEQYF

d_gene: NA
v_gene: TRBV7-6
len: 14
j_gene: TRBJ2-3
abundance: NA
CDR3nt: TGTGCCAGCAGCTTAGTGGGGGGCACAGATACGCAGTATTTT
CDR3aa: CASSLVGGTDTQYF

d_gene: NA
v_gene: TRBV5-1
len: 13
j_gene: TRBJ1-4
abundance: NA
CDR3nt: TGCGCCAGCAGCCTATGGGGGGATGAAAAACTGTTTTTT
CDR3aa: CASSLWGDEKLFF